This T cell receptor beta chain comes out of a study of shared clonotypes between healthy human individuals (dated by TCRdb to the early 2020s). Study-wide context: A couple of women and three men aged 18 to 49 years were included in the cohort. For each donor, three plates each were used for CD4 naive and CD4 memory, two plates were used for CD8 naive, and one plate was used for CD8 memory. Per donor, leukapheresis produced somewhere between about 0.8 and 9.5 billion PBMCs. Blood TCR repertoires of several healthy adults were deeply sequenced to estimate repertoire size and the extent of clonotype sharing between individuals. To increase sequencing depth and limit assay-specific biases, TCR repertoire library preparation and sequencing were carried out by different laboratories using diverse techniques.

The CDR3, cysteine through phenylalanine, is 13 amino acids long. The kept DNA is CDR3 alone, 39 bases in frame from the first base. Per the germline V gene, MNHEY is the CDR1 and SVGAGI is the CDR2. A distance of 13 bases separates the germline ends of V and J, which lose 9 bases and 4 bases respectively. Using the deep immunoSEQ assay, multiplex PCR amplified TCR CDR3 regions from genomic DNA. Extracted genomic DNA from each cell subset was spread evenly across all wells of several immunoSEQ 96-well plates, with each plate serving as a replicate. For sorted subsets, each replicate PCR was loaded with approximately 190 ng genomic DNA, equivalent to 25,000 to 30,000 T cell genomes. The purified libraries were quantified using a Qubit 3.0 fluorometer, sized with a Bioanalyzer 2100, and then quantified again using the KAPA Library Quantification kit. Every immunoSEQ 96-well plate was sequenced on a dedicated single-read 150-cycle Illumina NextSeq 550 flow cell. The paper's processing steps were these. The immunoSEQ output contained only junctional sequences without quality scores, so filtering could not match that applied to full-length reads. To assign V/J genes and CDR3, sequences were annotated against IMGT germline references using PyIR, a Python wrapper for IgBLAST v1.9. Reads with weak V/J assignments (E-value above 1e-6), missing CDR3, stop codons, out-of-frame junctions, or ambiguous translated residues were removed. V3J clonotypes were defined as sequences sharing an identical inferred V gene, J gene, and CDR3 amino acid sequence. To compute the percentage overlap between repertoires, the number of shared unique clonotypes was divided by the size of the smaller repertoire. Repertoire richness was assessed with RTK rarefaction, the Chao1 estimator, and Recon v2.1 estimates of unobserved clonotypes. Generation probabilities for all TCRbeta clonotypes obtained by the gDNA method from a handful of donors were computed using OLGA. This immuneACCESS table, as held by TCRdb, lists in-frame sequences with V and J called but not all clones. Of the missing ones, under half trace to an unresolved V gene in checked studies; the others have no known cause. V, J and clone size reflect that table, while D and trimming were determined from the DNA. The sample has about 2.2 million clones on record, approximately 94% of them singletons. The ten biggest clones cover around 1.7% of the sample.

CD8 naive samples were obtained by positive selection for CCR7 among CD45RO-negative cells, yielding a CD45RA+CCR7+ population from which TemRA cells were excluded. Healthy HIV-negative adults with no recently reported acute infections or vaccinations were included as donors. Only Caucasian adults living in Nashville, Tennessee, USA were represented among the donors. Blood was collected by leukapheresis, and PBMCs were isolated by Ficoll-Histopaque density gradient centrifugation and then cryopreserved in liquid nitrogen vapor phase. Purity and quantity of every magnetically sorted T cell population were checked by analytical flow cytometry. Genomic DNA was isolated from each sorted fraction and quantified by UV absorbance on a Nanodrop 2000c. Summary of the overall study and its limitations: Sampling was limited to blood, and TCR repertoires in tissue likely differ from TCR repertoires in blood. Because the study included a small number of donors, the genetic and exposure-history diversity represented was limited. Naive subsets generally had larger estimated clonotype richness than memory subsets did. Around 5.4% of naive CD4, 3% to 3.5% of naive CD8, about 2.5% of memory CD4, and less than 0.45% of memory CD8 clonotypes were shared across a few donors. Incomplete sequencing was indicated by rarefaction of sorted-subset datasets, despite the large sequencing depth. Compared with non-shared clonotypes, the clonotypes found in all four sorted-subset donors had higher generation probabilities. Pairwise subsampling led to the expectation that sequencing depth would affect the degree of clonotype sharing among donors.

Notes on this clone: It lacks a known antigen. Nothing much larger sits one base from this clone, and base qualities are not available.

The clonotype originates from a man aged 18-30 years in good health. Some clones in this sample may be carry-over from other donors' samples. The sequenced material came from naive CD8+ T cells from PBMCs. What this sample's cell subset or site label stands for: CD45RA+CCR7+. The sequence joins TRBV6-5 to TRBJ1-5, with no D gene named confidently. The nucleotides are TGTGCCAGTGGGTTGGGATCTAATCAGCCCCAGCATTTT. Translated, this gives CASGLGSNQPQHF.